These T cell receptor beta chains were read from a single sample in a study of blood T cell repertoires in COVID-19. Clones were sequenced by immunoSEQ multiplex PCR, and TCRdb holds only the in-frame ones, with some missing. This sample has 130,000 to 150,000 clones, with 85% to 90% found just once. Sequenced: peripheral blood. The source is a woman in her forties or fifties with active or convalescent COVID-19. CDR3s include the opening cysteine and the closing phenylalanine or tryptophan. D genes are given only for firm matches. Only some rows state a clone size, as once, few, many or a class for expanded clones.

TRBD1,.,TRBV4-2,TRBJ1-2,TGTGCCAGCAGCCAAGGGACAGGGGGTAACTATGGCTACACCTTC,CASSQGTGGNYGYTF
.,.,TRBV25-1,TRBJ1-6,TGTGCCAGCAGTGAAATCAGGGATAATTCACCCCTCCACTTT,CASSEIRDNSPLHF
.,.,TRBV5-5,TRBJ1-1,TGTGCCAGCAGCTTGGTGGCGGGGGACACTGAAGCTTTCTTT,CASSLVAGDTEAFF
.,.,TRBV14,TRBJ1-2,TGTGCCAGCAGCGGGATCGGACAGTACTATGGCTACACCTTC,CASSGIGQYYGYTF
TRBD1,.,TRBV6-5,TRBJ1-2,TGTGCCAGCAGTCCGACAGGGAGTTCGTATGGCTACACCTTC,CASSPTGSSYGYTF
TRBD1,.,TRBV4-3,TRBJ2-1,TGCGCCAGCAGCCAGGCGGGACAGGGGAACAATGAGCAGTTCTTC,CASSQAGQGNNEQFF
.,.,TRBV5-4,TRBJ1-2,TGTGCCAGCAGCTTCGGGGGACGGCAAGCTAACTATGGCTACACCTTC,CASSFGGRQANYGYTF
.,.,TRBV4-1,TRBJ2-3,TGCGCCAGCAGCCAATTCGGAGGGCGAGGTCCTAGCACAGATACGCAGTATTTT,CASSQFGGRGPSTDTQYF
TRBD1,once,TRBV3-1/TRBV3-2,TRBJ2-5,TGTGCCAGCAGCCAAATGACAGGGGTAAGAGAGACCCAGTACTTC,CASSQMTGVRETQYF
TRBD1,.,TRBV29-1,TRBJ1-2,TGCAGCGTTGAATGGGGACAGGGGACTTCCAACTATGGCTACACCTTC,CSVEWGQGTSNYGYTF
.,.,TRBV6-5,TRBJ1-5,TGTGCCAGCAGTTACCGGGTTGGCAATCAGCCCCAGCATTTT,CASSYRVGNQPQHF
.,.,TRBV10-2,TRBJ1-5,TGCGCCAGTAGGTCCGGGGATCAGCCCCAGCATTTT,CASRSGDQPQHF
TRBD1,.,TRBV19,TRBJ2-7,TGTGCCAGTAGTACAACAGGGGGCTATAACTACGAGCGTTACTTC,CASSTTGGYNYERYF
TRBD2,.,TRBV7-2,TRBJ2-7,TGTGCCAGCAGGACTAGCGGGGCCTACGAGCAGTACTTC,CASRTSGAYEQYF
.,once,TRBV29-1,TRBJ2-3,TGCAGCTCCCGCCCGAGCGGGAGCACAGATACGCAGTATTTT,CSSRPSGSTDTQYF
TRBD1,.,TRBV28,TRBJ1-2,TGTGCCAGCAGTCCGAACACAGGGGGCTATGGCTACACCTTC,CASSPNTGGYGYTF
TRBD2,.,TRBV4-1,TRBJ2-3,TGCGCCAGCAGCCCTACCCGACTAGCGGGGGACACAGATACGCAGTATTTT,CASSPTRLAGDTDTQYF
.,.,TRBV7-8,TRBJ1-1,TGTGCCAGCAGCTTAGACCTGGCCTACACTGAAGCTTTCTTT,CASSLDLAYTEAFF
TRBD1,.,TRBV6-5,TRBJ1-5,TGTGCCAGCAGTCCCACAGGGGTTAGCAATCAGCCCCAGCATTTT,CASSPTGVSNQPQHF
TRBD2,.,TRBV6-2/TRBV6-3,TRBJ2-2,TGTGCCAGCAGTTACGCCCCGCTAGCGGGGAACACCGGGGAGCTGTTTTTT,CASSYAPLAGNTGELFF
.,.,TRBV30,TRBJ1-4,TGTGCCTGGAGTGTACTGGGGGCCGGTGAAAAACTGTTTTTT,CAWSVLGAGEKLFF
.,.,TRBV5-6,TRBJ2-2,TGTGCCAGCAGCCGAACCAGGGGACGGACCGGGGAGCTGTTTTTT,CASSRTRGRTGELFF
TRBD2,.,TRBV5-1,TRBJ2-2,TGCGCCAGCAGGGCCTCTAGCGGGGGTAACACCGGGGAGCTGTTTTTT,CASRASSGGNTGELFF
TRBD1,.,TRBV18,TRBJ1-5,TGTGCCAGCTCCCCCGCAGGGGGCACTCAGCCCCAGCATTTT,CASSPAGGTQPQHF
TRBD2,.,TRBV18,TRBJ2-1,TGTGCCAGCTCACATGGGGGGGCCACTAGCGGGAGCTCCAGCTCCTACAATGAGCAGTTCTTC,CASSHGGATSGSSSSYNEQFF
.,few,TRBV6-4,TRBJ1-1,TGTGCCAGTTCGTCCGGGAGAGACACTGAAGCTTTCTTT,CASSSGRDTEAFF
.,.,TRBV6-2/TRBV6-3,TRBJ2-5,TGTGCCAGCAGTCCAGGGACACCCGAGACCCAGTACTTC,CASSPGTPETQYF
TRBD2,.,TRBV27,TRBJ2-1,TGTGCCAGCAGTTCCCCCAGGACTAGCGGGACCTACAATGAGCAGTTCTTC,CASSSPRTSGTYNEQFF
.,.,TRBV29-1,TRBJ2-5,TGCAGCGTTGAACCCGGGGGGCTACAAGAGACCCAGTACTTC,CSVEPGGLQETQYF
TRBD1,.,TRBV19,TRBJ1-2,TGTGCCAGTAGTGCTCAGACAGGGGTTGACTATGGCTACACCTTC,CASSAQTGVDYGYTF
.,.,TRBV4-3,TRBJ2-3,TGCGCCAGCAGCCAAGACACAGCCTCTGATACGCAGTATTTT,CASSQDTASDTQYF
.,once,TRBV28,TRBJ1-6,TGTGCCAGCAGTTTGCCCCTGCCGAGCTCCTATAATTCACCCCTCCACTTT,CASSLPLPSSYNSPLHF
TRBD1,.,TRBV7-2,TRBJ1-2,TGTGCCAGCAGCCCGCCACCGAGGACAGGTTATGGCTACACCTTC,CASSPPPRTGYGYTF
.,.,TRBV9,TRBJ2-3,TGTGCCAGCAGCGTAGGAGGAAAGGCAGATACGCAGTATTTT,CASSVGGKADTQYF
TRBD1,.,TRBV5-5,TRBJ2-5,TGTGCCAGCAGCTTAGGAGGGACAGGGAGTACCCAGTACTTC,CASSLGGTGSTQYF
.,.,TRBV30,TRBJ2-7,TGTGCCTGGAGTACTAGCCCGGGCGGGCCTGAAAAACCCGCCTACGAGCAGTACTTC,CAWSTSPGGPEKPAYEQYF
TRBD1,.,TRBV30,TRBJ1-1,TGTGCCTGGAGTCGAGACAGGGCTGAAGCTTTCTTT,CAWSRDRAEAFF
.,.,TRBV7-2,TRBJ2-5,TGTGCCAGCAGCCCTACACTAGCCGCAGAGACCCAGTACTTC,CASSPTLAAETQYF
.,.,TRBV14,TRBJ1-2,TGTGCCAGCAGCCCTCTGGGCGAGACCGCTAACTATGGCTACACCTTC,CASSPLGETANYGYTF
TRBD1,.,TRBV4-2,TRBJ2-1,TGTGCCAGCAGCCAAGATGTTAGGGGACAGGGGGGCTACAATGAGCAGTTCTTC,CASSQDVRGQGGYNEQFF
.,.,TRBV15,TRBJ1-1,TGTGCCACCAGCAGAGATAGTACCGGCACTGAAGCTTTCTTT,CATSRDSTGTEAFF
.,.,TRBV4-1,TRBJ2-5,TGCGCCAGCAGCCCTTTCTTTGGGGAGGTCGGGACCCAGTACTTC,CASSPFFGEVGTQYF
.,.,TRBV27,TRBJ1-1,TGTGCCAGCAGTTTATCCGGCGGCTCAACGGGCACTGAAGCTTTCTTT,CASSLSGGSTGTEAFF
TRBD1,.,TRBV23-1,TRBJ2-3,TGCGCCAGCAGTTACGGGACAGGAAGAACAGATACGCAGTATTTT,CASSYGTGRTDTQYF
TRBD1,.,TRBV9,TRBJ1-4,TGTGCCAGCAGCGTAGGGCAGGGGGACGGTAATGAAAAACTGTTTTTT,CASSVGQGDGNEKLFF
.,.,TRBV4-1,TRBJ2-4,TGCGCCAGCAGCCAAGGCCCCGGGATCAACATTCAGTACTTC,CASSQGPGINIQYF
TRBD2,.,TRBV7-9,TRBJ2-7,TGTGCCAGCACCGGCCTAGCGGGGTTGAAGTCGGCCTACGAGCAGTACTTC,CASTGLAGLKSAYEQYF
TRBD1,.,TRBV7-9,TRBJ1-1,TGTGCCAGCAGCTTAGCGGACAGGCCTGTCGGGATGGTAGCTTTCTTT,CASSLADRPVGMVAFF
TRBD2,.,TRBV18,TRBJ2-3,TGTGCCAGCTCACCACGCCTAGCGGGGGCAGATACGCAGTATTTT,CASSPRLAGADTQYF
.,.,TRBV2,TRBJ2-5,TGTGCCAGCAGTTCTTCAGACTCTCAAGAGACCCAGTACTTC,CASSSSDSQETQYF
TRBD1,.,TRBV6-5,TRBJ1-2,TGTGCCAGCAGGATCGGGACAGGGGATACCTATGGCTACACCTTC,CASRIGTGDTYGYTF
TRBD1,once,TRBV7-3,TRBJ1-1,TGTGCCAGCAGCCAAAACACGGACAGGGAGAACACTGAAGCTTTCTTT,CASSQNTDRENTEAFF
.,.,TRBV27,TRBJ2-5,TGTGCCAGCAGTTCCCAGGGGGGGACCCAGTACTTC,CASSSQGGTQYF